This TCR beta chain stems from a study of T cell repertoires in cytomegalovirus infection. The germline V gene has CDR1 MNHEY and CDR2 SVGEGT. This CDR3 comprises 16 residues. Trimming removed 4 bases at V and 0 bases at J, with 13 bases between. TCRdb redid the calling of the reads with MiXCR, one entry per CDR3 protein. The sample lists approximately 250,000 distinct CDR3 sequences, approximately 10% occurring once. This clonotype occurred many times. Its specificity is not known. General study results and limits: Clonotype analysis showed dominance of the ex vivo response by HLA-C-restricted CMV-specific TCR beta clonotypes.

The sequence derives from a human donor in good health (CMV status not recorded). Some clones in this sample may be carry-over from other donors' samples. Sequenced sample: PBMCs. The gene calls are TRBV6-2 or TRBV6-3 and TRBJ2-1; D uncertain. CDR3 in amino acids: CASSFLASSSYNEQFF. The CDR3 nucleotides read TGTGCCAGCAGTTTTTTAGCCTCGAGCTCCTACAATGAGCAGTTCTTC.